These T cell receptor beta chains were read from a single sample in a study of shared clonotypes between healthy human individuals. Sequenced by immunoSEQ multiplex PCR; TCRdb stores in-frame clones only, minus some. The sample records about 2.1 million clones, around 95% being singletons. Sequencing was performed on naive CD8+ T cells from PBMCs. The origin of the receptors is a man between 18 and 29 years old in good health. Some clones in this sample may be carry-over from other donors' samples. The conserved cysteine and the conserved F or W are not part of the CDR3 here. A D gene is named only where the DNA matches it firmly.

j_gene | v_gene | d_gene | len | CDR3aa
TRBJ2-3 | TRBV5-1 | NA | 14 | ASSPPNRDYRDTQY
NA | TRBV19 | TRBD1 | 11 | ASSTWTGYEQY
TRBJ2-3 | TRBV28 | TRBD2 | 16 | ASRSPGLAGESTDTQY
TRBJ2-1 | TRBV7-3 | NA | 13 | ASSPGAGSYNEQF
TRBJ2-3 | TRBV7-9 | NA | 16 | ASSLGGLPPGRTDTQY
TRBJ2-7 | TRBV5-6 | TRBD1 | 12 | ASSFGTGGGEQY
TRBJ2-5 | TRBV9 | NA | 12 | ASSSSGPSETQY
TRBJ2-7 | TRBV10-3 | NA | 13 | AISETPRSSYEQY
TRBJ2-1 | TRBV11-1 | NA | 13 | ASSPAVGSYNEQF
TRBJ2-3 | TRBV30 | TRBD2 | 12 | AWSASGSTDTQY
TRBJ2-3 | TRBV30 | NA | 15 | AWRRRSGRPSTDTQY
TRBJ2-1 | TRBV11-2 | NA | 10 | ASSRFENEQF
TRBJ2-7 | TRBV6-1 | NA | 12 | ASSMWDRSYEQY